This entry features one TCR beta chain sequence. What it recognizes is unknown. The data were obtained in a study of shared clonotypes between healthy human individuals. J lost 5 bases, V lost 5 bases, and 11 bases had no gene match. The length of the CDR3 is 16 residues. Germline-derived CDR1 and CDR2 are SGHVS and FQNEAQ. The method was immunoSEQ multiplex PCR; TCRdb's version includes in-frame clones alone and lacks a portion of them. The top ten hold under 2% of the sample, which has around 1.9 million clones, 80% to 95% seen once. Terminally differentiated effector memory CD45RA+ cells were excluded from the naive CD8 cells, which were CD45RO-negative and positively selected for CCR7. Overall study results and limits: The study found lower generation probabilities in non-shared clonotypes than in those shared by all four donors. Rarefaction indicated that sorted-subset sequencing remained incomplete although depth was large.

The sequence was obtained from a man in his late teens or twenties in good health. Some clones in this sample may be carry-over from other donors' samples. Sequenced input: naive CD8+ T cells from PBMCs. V is TRBV7-8 and J is TRBJ2-1, with 8 bases identical to TRBD2. The CDR3 bases are TGTGCCAGCAGCCCCCGAGCGGGAGCGGCCAACAATGAGCAGTTCTTC. Translating gives CASSPRAGAANNEQFF.